This TCR beta chain was recovered during a study of lymphopenia after photon versus proton radiotherapy. Whole-study findings and limits: Proton therapy kept repertoires fairly stable, unlike photons, which gained effector/memory cells. Post-nadir diversity loss with photons came from oligoclonal expansion, particularly CD8+ Temra cells.

Produced via immunoSEQ multiplex PCR; TCRdb's table is partial and in-frame only. The data hold roughly 14,000 clones, with about nine tenths observed a single time. Concerning this clone itself: The antigen is not known.

The specimen was peripheral blood, collected from a patient treated with proton-based radiotherapy. The source of this sequence is a man aged 70-80 years with pancreatic cancer.

The CDR3 region is CASSSTRITSGMENEQFF. Here the CDR3 DNA reads TGCGCCAGCAGCTCCACCCGTATTACTAGCGGGATGGAGAATGAGCAGTTCTTC. This chain uses TRBV5-1 with TRBJ2-1; 10 bases match TRBD2. CDR3 length: 18 amino acids. Germline loops: CDR1 SGHRS, CDR2 YFSETQ. Trimming took 3 bases from V and 7 from J; bases not matched to a gene: 16.